This record covers a single T cell receptor beta chain. Additional DNA sequences in this sample encode the identical CDR3. Germline V lookup: CDR1 SGHRS, CDR2 YFSETQ. The CDR3 consists of 15 residues. The trim removed 2 bases at V and 5 bases at J, leaving 6 bases unmatched. The source of the sample is a study of blood T cell repertoires in COVID-19. Study-wide context: Nucleic acid was either cDNA or gDNA, and it came from T cells, B-cell-depleted T cells, or PBMCs.

Per the original methods: The authors estimated nucleated cell counts from reference gene primer amplification. Clones were read by immunoSEQ multiplex PCR, and TCRdb kept only the in-frame ones, dropping some. V, J and clone size reflect that table, while D and trimming were determined from the DNA. The sample has hundreds of thousands of clones, roughly 85% seen once. Those who participated ranged in age from roughly 18 to 95 years and resided in 20 to 25 US areas. Cohorts were determined from participant-reported clinical history. J is TRBJ2-2 and V is TRBV5-1; 7 bases are a match to TRBD1. The receptor's source is a woman between 18 and 29 years old with acute COVID-19. Sequenced: PBMCs or T cells enriched from blood (not recorded which). CDR3: CASSLSGGRTGELFF. CDR3 in DNA: TGCGCCAGCAGCTTATCAGGGGGTCGAACCGGGGAGCTGTTTTTT. Complete variable domain (other parts from reference TRBV5-1 and TRBJ2-2): KAGVTQTPRYLIKTRGQQVTLSCSPISGHRSVSWYQQTPGQGLQFLFEYFSETQRNKGNFPGRFSGRQFSNSRSEMNVSTLELGDSALYLCASSLSGGRTGELFFGEGSRLTVL.